This T cell receptor (beta chain) was found in a study of T cells after posttransplantation cyclophosphamide. Busulfan-fludarabine conditioning, marrow transplant, and cyclophosphamide on days +3 and +4 were administered. The table came from immunoSEQ multiplex PCR; TCRdb's copy has only in-frame clones and leaves some out. The sample includes 30,000 to 45,000 clones, roughly 73% of them seen just once. The germline V gene has CDR1 SGHRS and CDR2 YFSETQ. The CDR3 runs to 16 residues. Trimming removed 0 bases from V and 0 bases from J, with 10 bases in between. The clonotype was recovered from a female patient between 40 and 50 years old who received an allogeneic stem cell transplant from a related donor, was CMV-positive, and had no GVHD. These T cells may partly come from the graft donor. The sample in question was CD4+ T cells sorted from blood, obtained 1,700 to 2,000 days after a stem cell transplant with posttransplant cyclophosphamide. V usage is TRBV5-1 and J usage is TRBJ2-1; unclear D gene. Here the CDR3 reads CASSLGLPSSYNEQFF. The CDR3 nucleotides read TGCGCCAGCAGCTTGGGACTTCCGAGCTCCTACAATGAGCAGTTCTTC.